This T cell receptor (beta chain) is drawn from a study of shared clonotypes between healthy human individuals. To note about this clone: Its antigen is undetermined.

Study-wide results and limits: Relative to their counterparts shared across all four donors, non-shared clonotypes exhibited diminished generation probabilities.

Repertoires were generated with immunoSEQ multiplex PCR, while TCRdb's copy carries only in-frame clones and drops some. This table holds over a million clones, approximately 76% found once. The V end lost 0 bases, the J end lost 7 bases, and 10 bases lay between the germline ends. Germline V gene lookup returns CDR1 SGHRS and CDR2 YFSETQ. CDR3 length: 14 residues. The chain couples TRBV5-1 to TRBJ2-2, with a tentative D call TRBD1 (5 bases). This TCR derives from a man between 18 and 35 years old in good health. The sample was memory CD4+ T cells sorted from blood. As to subset: CD45RA-negative fraction. CDR3 amino acids: CASSLDGAGGELFF. The CDR3 nucleotides read TGCGCCAGCAGCTTGGATGGGGCCGGCGGGGAGCTGTTTTTT.